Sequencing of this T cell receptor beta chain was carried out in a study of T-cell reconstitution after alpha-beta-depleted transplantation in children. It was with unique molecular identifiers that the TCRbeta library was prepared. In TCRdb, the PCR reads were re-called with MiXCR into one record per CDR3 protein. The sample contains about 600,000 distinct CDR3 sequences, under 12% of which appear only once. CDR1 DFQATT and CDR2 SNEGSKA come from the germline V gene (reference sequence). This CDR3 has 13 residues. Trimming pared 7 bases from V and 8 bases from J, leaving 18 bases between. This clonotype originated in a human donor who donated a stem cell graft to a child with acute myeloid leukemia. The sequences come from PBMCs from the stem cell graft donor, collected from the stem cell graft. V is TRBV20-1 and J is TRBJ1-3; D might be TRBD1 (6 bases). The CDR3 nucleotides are TGCAGTGTTAGCGACAGGAGAGGGGACACCATATATTTT. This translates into CSVSDRRGDTIYF.